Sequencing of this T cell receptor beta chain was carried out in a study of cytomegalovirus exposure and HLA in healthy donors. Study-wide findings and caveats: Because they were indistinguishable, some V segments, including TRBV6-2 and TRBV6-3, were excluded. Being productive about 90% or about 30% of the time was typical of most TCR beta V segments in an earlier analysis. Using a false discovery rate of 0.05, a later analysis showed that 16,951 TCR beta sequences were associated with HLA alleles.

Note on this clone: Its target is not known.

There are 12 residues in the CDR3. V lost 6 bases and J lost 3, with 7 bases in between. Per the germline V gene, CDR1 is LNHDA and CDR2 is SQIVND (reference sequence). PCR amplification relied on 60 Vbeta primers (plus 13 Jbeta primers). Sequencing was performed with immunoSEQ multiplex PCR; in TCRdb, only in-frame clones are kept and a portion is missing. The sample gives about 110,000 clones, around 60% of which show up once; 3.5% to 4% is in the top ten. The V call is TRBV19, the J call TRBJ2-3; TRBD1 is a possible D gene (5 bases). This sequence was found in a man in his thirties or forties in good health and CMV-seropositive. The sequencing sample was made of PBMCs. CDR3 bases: TGTGCCAGTAGGGGGCGGACAGATACGCAGTATTTT. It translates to CASRGRTDTQYF.